This TCR beta chain is from a study of T cell repertoires in cytomegalovirus infection. Whole-study context: CMV infection and matching HLA type were both indicated by public TCR beta signatures.

This clonotype was counted many times. The antigen remains undetermined. TCRdb ran MiXCR on the reads and lists one entry per CDR3 protein. The sample holds approximately 500,000 distinct CDR3 sequences, about 11% seen once. Germline V gene sequence: CDR1 SGHNT, CDR2 YYREEE (reference sequence). This CDR3 has 18 amino acids. V lost 4 bases, J lost 5 bases, and 8 bases stayed unmatched. Points from the study as a whole: It was HLA-C-restricted CMV-specific TCR beta clonotypes that dominated the response ex vivo.

The chain joins TRBV5-4 to TRBJ2-2; 16 bases map to TRBD2. The specimen was PBMCs. The clonotype was recovered from a human donor in good health (CMV status not recorded). Some clones in this sample may be carry-over from other donors' samples. The CDR3 region has the DNA TGTGCCAGCAGCCCCGGGACTAGCGGGAGGGCCGGGACCGGGGAGCTGTTTTTT. The encoded protein is CASSPGTSGRAGTGELFF.